These T cell receptor beta chains were read from a single sample in a study of beta chain features in type 1 diabetes. Only in-frame clones appear in the TCRdb table, and some are missing; sequencing was by immunoSEQ multiplex PCR. Among about 620,000 clones listed, 15% to 18% were seen once. Sequenced sample: naive CD4+ T cells from blood. These receptors were taken from a man aged 18 to 29 in good health. CDR3s include the opening cysteine and the closing phenylalanine or tryptophan. The order of the fields is V gene, J gene, clone size, CDR3 protein. Clone size appears in some rows only: once, few, many, or a class for an expanded clone.

TRBV6-5	TRBJ1-1	.	CASSYSGVNTEAFF
TRBV9	TRBJ2-7	few	CASSATGLSYEQYF
TRBV25-1	TRBJ2-7	once	CASSVRTGSFEQYF
TRBV6-5	TRBJ2-1	few	CASSRGLAGLNEQFF
TRBV10-3	TRBJ2-2	few	CAIRNVAGGTGELFF
TRBV4-3	TRBJ2-7	few	CASGRGQGYEQYF
TRBV7-9	TRBJ1-1	.	CASSLTPPPGSGTEAFF
TRBV4-1	TRBJ1-2	.	CASSQVSGQNSYGYTF
TRBV7-2	TRBJ2-5	.	CASSLAGTSGGKETQYF
TRBV5-4	TRBJ2-2	.	CASSLASGQNTGELFF
TRBV7-2	TRBJ1-1	few	CASSLESGGSTEAFF
TRBV28	TRBJ2-7	.	CASSKMGLAGLSYEQYF
TRBV5-1	TRBJ2-3	.	CASSLGGPTDTQYF
TRBV9	TRBJ2-3	few	CASSSSRGSGTRNTQYF
TRBV28	TRBJ2-3	few	CASSEWDRGTSSTDTQYF
TRBV5-1	TRBJ1-1	.	CASSNQANTEAFF
TRBV23-1	TRBJ2-6	.	CASPPGGSGANVLTF
TRBV5-4	TRBJ1-2	.	CASSLPGTNYGYTF
TRBV7-7	TRBJ2-1	.	CASSSLVFNEQFF
TRBV11-2	TRBJ2-3	.	CASSSRDSRKTDTQYF
TRBV7-6	TRBJ2-7	few	CASSTWDRDNALNEQYF
TRBV28	TRBJ1-3	.	CASSSPHSGNTIYF
TRBV28	TRBJ2-2	.	CASSGDSAGAHTGELFF
TRBV28	TRBJ2-7	few	CASSLKGGLLYEQYF
TRBV19	TRBJ1-5	.	CASSVGSGYQPQHF